The entry below gives a single T cell receptor (beta chain) sequence along with its context. This clone appeared once. What this receptor recognizes is not known. One base away there is no much larger clone; base qualities are not given. In total, over 600 healthy bone marrow donors made up the cohort. At the time of sampling, all cohort members were nominally healthy, though unrecorded immune exposures were likely present. The donor was CMV seronegative and belonged to the group of over 350 seronegative cohort members. Each donor provided a peripheral blood sample, and peripheral blood mononuclear cells were used for TCR beta sequencing. The Qiagen DNeasy Blood Extraction Kit was used to extract genomic DNA from the blood cell samples. The data were obtained in a study of cytomegalovirus exposure and HLA in healthy donors (dated by TCRdb to 2016 to 2017). General notes on the study: In an earlier analysis of around 540 of the donors, 250 to 350 Gb of sequence data and 100 million or so unique TCR beta sequences from about 179 million T cells were reported. In the later analysis, no new phenotypic data were used to find candidate immune exposures; instead, reliance was placed on TCR beta sequences and their occurrence across donors. The study aimed to test whether cataloging public T cell receptors could reveal signatures of past pathogen exposure. The study profiled the T cell repertoires of hundreds of subjects by immunosequencing and related them to cytomegalovirus serostatus. A later analysis re-examined previously published TCR beta repertoires from roughly 650 donors and added high-resolution HLA genotyping to investigate patterns of TCR occurrence. Across 398 genotyped donors of the cohort, an average of roughly 200,000 unique TCR beta nucleotide sequences per donor were sequenced, and around 20% of those sequences were non-productive. All discovery cohort repertoires had been generated using a single sequencing platform. Donor age, sex, ethnicity and CMV serostatus were collected together with the repertoire data. Four or five DR-DQ haplotypes were handled as single units for association and clustering because linkage in the cohort was strong. Among the roughly 380 genotyped donors, around 81% belonged to the genetic ancestry cluster associated with self-reported Caucasian donors. A later genetic analysis used genome-wide SNP genotypes for about 60% of the 666 donors, treating that subset as a discovery cohort. The study combined high-throughput TCR immunosequencing, statistical association of individual TCRs with disease status, and machine learning to predict cytomegalovirus infection status. An early release that covered 640 HLA-typed donors contained approximately 300 gigabases of sequencing data and tens of millions of unique TCR sequences. An earlier analysis of roughly 600 of the donors used high-throughput TCR beta sequencing to judge whether each TCR beta V gene segment behaved as functional or pseudogenic. Class I and class II HLA loci were covered by the typing at four-digit resolution. Besides the first cohort of roughly 660 subjects, a separate validation cohort made up of roughly 120 different subjects was used. The number of donors typed differed by locus, with roughly 629-640 for A, B, C, DRB1 and DQB1, 522 for DQA1, 600 to 610 for DPA1, and approximately 470 for DPB1.

The paper's findings and limits, for the study overall: For the cohort, immune exposure information was limited to CMV serostatus. A cluster of highly shared sequence variants was judged likely to represent a technical artifact of the sequencing pipeline. A further reported finding was that TCR beta sequences accurately predicted the HLA-A and HLA-B alleles for most subjects in the first cohort. A later genetic analysis associated a missense DCLRE1C variant with V-gene and J-gene trimming of TCR beta chains, and an independent cohort replicated the association. The 87-base-pair reads could not distinguish some IMGT-functional V segments, including TRBV6-2 and TRBV6-3, so those segments were excluded. When HLA alleles, especially DR and DQ, strongly co-occurred, attributing TCR associations to individual alleles was difficult. Only TCR beta chains were sequenced in this cohort, and the absence of alpha or paired-chain data limited detectable features. Because counts were too low, roughly 17 rarely observed V segments, including chromosome 9 orphons, were left out of the earlier analysis of some 600 of the donors. In an earlier analysis of 587 of the donors, most TCR beta V segments were observed in productive rearrangements about 87% or about 30% of the time, broadly matching IMGT annotations. The study gave a list of some 150 TCR beta chains associated with cytomegalovirus. Because HLA typing was unavailable for some donors at each locus, only the typed subset was used in association tests. According to a later genetic analysis, donors in an Asian-associated ancestry cluster had fewer N-insertions in productive TCRs than the roughly 660-donor mean. The authors suggested that the approach could potentially be extended to other disease states and immunological phenotypes. In a later analysis, HLA-associated TCR beta chains showed more clonal expansion and lower generation probabilities than non-associated chains that were equally common. A later analysis reported that several top co-occurrence clusters appeared linked to parvovirus B19, influenza, CMV and Epstein-Barr virus. The classifier was reported to diagnose cytomegalovirus status with high specificity and sensitivity in both the original cohort and the validation cohort. In a later analysis, the rate of TCR association differed among HLA loci, with DRB1 alleles having the most associated TCRs and HLA-C alleles having the fewest. A later analysis associated around 16,000 TCR beta sequences with specific HLA alleles at a false discovery rate of 0.05. Sequencing depth was assumed to be roughly uniform across donors in the presence/absence analyses, though that assumption may not hold. A later analysis found that most CMV-associated TCR beta chains appeared HLA-restricted, with HLA associations seemingly driven largely by CMV exposure. In vitro tests confirmed that three of the cytomegalovirus-associated TCR beta chains recognize cytomegalovirus antigens. Linkage disequilibrium might explain the correlated functional status among segregating V segments, but an unknown experimental factor could not be excluded. Most TCR sequences were seen in very few donors, while some public TCRs were found in many individuals.

Reading the germline V gene gives CDR1 MGHDK and CDR2 SYGVNS. The CDR3 runs 15 residues from the cysteine to the phenylalanine. Of all the DNA, just the CDR3 is kept, 45 bases in frame from base 1. Trimming at the junction amounts to 4 bases on V and 4 bases on J, and the germline ends lie 14 bases apart. Library preparation employed the immunoSEQ multiplex PCR assay. For the multiplex PCR, a mixture combining 60 forward primers for TCR Vbeta segments and 13 reverse primers for TCR Jbeta segments was used. A multiplex PCR assay on genomic DNA amplified the CDR3 region of rearranged TCR beta genes. The Illumina HiSeq System was used to sequence the amplified TCR beta libraries as 87-base-pair reads. The study's own analysis went as follows. Across the 700 or so repertoires, a later analysis counted tens of millions of unique TCR beta chains, 9.5 million to 13 million of which were shared by at least two donors. To remove PCR and sequencing errors, raw reads were error-corrected and collapsed into unique sequences using a nearest-neighbor algorithm that merged closely related sequences. CDR3 sequences were aligned to IMGT reference sequences to assign V, D and J gene segments. For a sequence to be retained, a match of at least six nucleotides was required to both a V gene segment and a J gene segment. A rearrangement was called productive if the CDR3 had no stop codons and remained in frame with V and J, and every other rearrangement was called non-productive. CDR3 was defined by IMGT convention, running from the second conserved V-encoded cysteine to the conserved J-encoded phenylalanine. The earlier analysis of fewer than 750 of the donors excluded sequences that lacked an unambiguous match to a single V gene segment. In an earlier analysis of approximately 610 of the donors, V segments were called functional above 56.7% productive rearrangements and were called segregating when the between-donor standard deviation exceeded 5%. A statistical classification framework was built to diagnose cytomegalovirus status from the catalog of TCR beta chain sequences. In a later analysis, TCR nucleotide sequences were compared against IMGT/GENE-DB human TR gene sequences so that V and J genes could be assigned. A later analysis assigned CDR3 sequences and most-parsimonious VDJ recombination scenarios with the TCRdist pipeline. In a later analysis, each TCR beta chain was defined by its CDR3 amino acid sequence together with its V-gene family, and reads without a unique V-gene family were excluded. To address suspected cross-contamination and a sequencing artifact, a later analysis removed approximately 590 highly shared, low-generation-probability nucleotide sequences. In a later analysis, a clonal expansion index was calculated for each public chain from normalized within-repertoire ranks of inferred template counts. In a later analysis, generation probabilities were computed using a VDJ recombination model fitted to out-of-frame rearrangements, and the results were checked against IGoR. In a later analysis, TCR-TCR, TCR-HLA and TCR-CMV co-occurrence was scored with hypergeometric tests, and a repertoire-size bias correction was applied to TCR pairs. In a later analysis, false discovery rates were estimated by permuting HLA or CMV assignments 20 times. In a later analysis, co-occurring TCRs were grouped using DBSCAN, with TCRdist sequence similarity added in when clustering inside HLA-allele-positive subsets. Repertoires with fewer than 30,000 or more than 120,000 public chains were left out of co-occurrence clustering, as were about 5 repertoires with anomalous nucleotide sharing. TCRdb mirrors the immuneACCESS table, restricted to in-frame sequences. Some clones are absent from its copies; in checked studies, under half trace to an unresolved V gene, and the reason for the others is unknown. For V, J and clone size, that table is used; D and trimming come from the DNA. The sample contains 150,000 to 200,000 clones, less than 80% of them found a single time. The ten largest clones take up around 1.5% of the sample.

The TCR originated in a man younger than 30 in good health and CMV-seronegative. The chain joins TRBV25-1 to TRBJ1-5, with no confidently assigned D gene. Sequencing was performed on PBMCs. Here the CDR3 is given as CASSGGNRQNQPQHF. The sequenced DNA: TGTGCCAGCAGTGGCGGAAATAGGCAGAATCAGCCCCAGCATTTT. The CDR3, completed at both ends by the reference TRBV25-1 and TRBJ1-5 genes, gives the full variable domain EADIYQTPRYLVIGTGKKITLECSQTMGHDKMYWYQQDPGMELHLIHYSYGVNSTEKGDLSSESTVSRIRTEHFPLTLESARPSHTSQYLCASSGGNRQNQPQHFGDGTRLSIL.